This record concerns one T cell receptor beta chain sequence. It has no known antigen specificity. No qualities accompany the bases; no much larger clone lies one base away. This specimen's time point label, interpreted: pretreatment peripheral blood. The cohort included 25 to 30 patients with locally advanced or metastatic urothelial carcinoma who were treated at Memorial Sloan Kettering on a trial protocol. Peripheral blood mononuclear cells were collected from each patient pretreatment and during treatment, giving between 1 and 8 total time points per patient. The Qiagen DNeasy Blood extraction kit was used to purify genomic DNA from total PBMCs and tumor samples. PBMCs were collected pretreatment and during treatment and were isolated and stored as previously described. These data come from a study of PD-L1 blockade in urothelial cancer (dated by TCRdb to 2016 to 2017). About the investigation overall: Therapy was started at some point between 2012 and 2014 for all patients, and atezolizumab 1,200 mg was administered intravenously every 3 weeks. Twenty-nine patients had pretreatment blood TCR-seq, some 24 had at least one posttreatment blood collection, and some 24 had tumor TCR-seq. An ECOG performance status of 0 or 1 was recorded for the patients, and 0 to 3 prior chemotherapy regimens had been received by the patients. About nine tenths of the roughly 29 patients were identified as males with urothelial cancer of bladder origin, and a prior smoking history was reported by 18 of 29 patients. In the same patients, whole exome sequencing and RNA sequencing of pretreatment tumors were performed in addition to TCR sequencing. A median of approximately 140,000 T cells and roughly 80,000 unique TCRs was obtained from blood samples, and a median clonality of 0.080 was observed. TCR sequencing covered pretreatment tumor samples and matched, serially collected peripheral blood taken before and after atezolizumab treatment. Durable clinical benefit was defined as progression-free survival longer than 6 months, and TCR features were also tested against progression-free and overall survival. Blood samples were analyzed at 3 weeks after treatment start (second dose) and at 6 weeks after treatment start. Some ten patients reached durable clinical benefit, while fewer than 25 patients did not. The study, an exploratory multi-omic analysis, examined somatic, immune and clinical correlates of response to PD-L1 blockade with atezolizumab in urothelial cancer.

Synthetic TCR analog templates were spiked into each PCR so that absolute template abundance could be estimated from read counts. TCRbeta CDR3 regions were amplified from genomic DNA with bias-controlled V and J gene primers using the immunoSEQ assay. Sequencing of rearranged TCRbeta segments was performed at approximately 20X coverage. As for the original processing: Sequencing errors were corrected by clustering and CDR3s were annotated against IMGT to assign V, D and J genes. Downstream analyses used only productive TCRbeta rearrangements and left out out-of-frame or stop-codon sequences. To compute clonality, Shannon entropy was normalized by the log of the number of unique productive sequences and then subtracted from one. Clones differing between time points or between blood and tumor were identified by Fisher's exact test with Benjamini-Hochberg correction at adjusted p below 0.01. In TCRdb, the immuneACCESS table is reduced to in-frame sequences with V and J assigned. These tables do not hold every clone; where another copy was compared, an unresolved V gene accounts for under half, and the others remain unexplained. D and trimming were read from the DNA, whereas the V and J calls and clone size are those reported in that table. The sample table shows about 130,000 clones, and less than 85% are seen once. Around 3.2% of the sample is taken by the ten largest.

Broad study findings and their caveats: Improved progression-free and overall survival was found to be associated with pretreatment peripheral blood TCR clonality below the median. Patients with durable benefit showed greater expansion of tumor-associated TCR clones in peripheral blood 3 weeks after starting treatment (n ≈ 23, p = 0.022). Small sample size (n of about 29) and many exploratory analyses mean the results are intended to be hypothesis-generating.

Sequenced material: PBMCs, taken around atezolizumab (anti-PD-L1) treatment. The sequence was collected from a man aged 45-65 years with urothelial cancer.

The CDR3: CASSQDSRFSGNTIYF. The nucleotides are TGTGCCAGCAGCCAAGATTCCAGATTCTCTGGAAACACCATATATTTT. This receptor chain uses TRBV14 and TRBJ1-3, with the D segment identity uncertain. V sheds 0 bases and J sheds 0 bases, leaving 9 bases between their ends. Taken from cysteine to phenylalanine, the CDR3 has 16 residues. Only the CDR3 region is kept as DNA, spanning 48 bases read in frame from base 1. The germline V gene specifies SGHDN as CDR1 and FVKESK as CDR2.